This TCR beta chain was recorded in a study of Graves' ophthalmopathy and Graves' hyperthyroidism. Beta-chain TCR CDR3 regions were amplified from RNA transcripts. The workflow started with a first-round RT-PCR run with HTBI primers and then moved on to a second-round multiplex PCR. TCRdb ran MiXCR on the multiplex PCR reads and lists one entry per CDR3 protein. Found here are hundreds of thousands of distinct CDR3 sequences, 21% of them singletons; the top ten hold around 3.2%. Researchers classed hyperthyroidism as stable given no ophthalmopathy within 18 months of follow-up. Among the hyperthyroidism patients, all were newly diagnosed, aged 18 to 65, with under 2 months' duration. Comments on this clonotype: The antigen remains undetermined. A much larger clone lies a single base off, so this may be a read error.

The CDR3 runs to 14 residues. CDR1 and CDR2 from the germline V gene are SEHNR and FQNEAQ (reference sequence). Study observations and caveats: The model forecast ophthalmopathy progression, reaching 70.59% sensitivity and roughly 72% specificity. Blood shared most expanded thyroid clonotypes above 0.001 frequency.

The receptor was derived from a woman aged 18-29 years with stable Graves' hyperthyroidism. Sequencing was performed on peripheral blood. V usage is TRBV7-9 and J usage is TRBJ2-7; D is unclear. CDR3 loop: CASSLREGSGEQCF. CDR3 coding DNA: TGTGCCAGCAGCTTAAGGGAAGGGTCCGGCGAGCAGTGCTTC.